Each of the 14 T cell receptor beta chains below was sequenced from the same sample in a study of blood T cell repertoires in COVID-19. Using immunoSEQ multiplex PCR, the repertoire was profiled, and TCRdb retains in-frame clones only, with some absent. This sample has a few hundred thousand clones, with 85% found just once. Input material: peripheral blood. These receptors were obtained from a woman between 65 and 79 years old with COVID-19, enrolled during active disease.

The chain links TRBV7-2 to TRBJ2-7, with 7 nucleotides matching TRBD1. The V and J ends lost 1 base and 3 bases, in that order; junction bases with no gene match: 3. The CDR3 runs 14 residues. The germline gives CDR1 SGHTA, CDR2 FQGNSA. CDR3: CASSLVRGYYEQYF. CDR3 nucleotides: TGTGCCAGCAGCTTAGTCAGGGGGTACTACGAGCAGTACTTC.

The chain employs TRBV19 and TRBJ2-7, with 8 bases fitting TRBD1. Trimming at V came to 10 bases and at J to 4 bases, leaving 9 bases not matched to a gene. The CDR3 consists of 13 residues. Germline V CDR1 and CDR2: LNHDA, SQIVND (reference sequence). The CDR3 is CATSQDREYEQYF. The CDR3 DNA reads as TGTGCCACCTCCCAGGACAGGGAATACGAGCAGTACTTC.

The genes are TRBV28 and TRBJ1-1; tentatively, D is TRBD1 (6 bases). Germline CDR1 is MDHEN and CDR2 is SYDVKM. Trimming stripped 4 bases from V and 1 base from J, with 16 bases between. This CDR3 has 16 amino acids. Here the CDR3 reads CASSSPRDTKNTEAFF. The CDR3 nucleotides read TGTGCCAGCAGTTCACCACGGGACACAAAGAACACTGAAGCTTTCTTT.

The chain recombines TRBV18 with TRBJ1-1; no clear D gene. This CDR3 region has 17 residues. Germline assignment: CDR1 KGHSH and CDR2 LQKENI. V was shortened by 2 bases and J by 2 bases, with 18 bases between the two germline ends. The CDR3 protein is CASSPFSQGGGNTEAFF. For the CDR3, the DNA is TGTGCCAGCTCACCATTTAGTCAAGGCGGAGGAAACACTGAAGCTTTCTTT.

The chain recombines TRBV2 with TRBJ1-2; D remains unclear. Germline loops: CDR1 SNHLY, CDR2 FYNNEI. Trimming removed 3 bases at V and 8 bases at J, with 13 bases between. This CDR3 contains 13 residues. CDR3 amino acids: CASSESPDPGYTF. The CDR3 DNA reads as TGTGCCAGCAGTGAGAGCCCCGATCCGGGCTACACCTTC.

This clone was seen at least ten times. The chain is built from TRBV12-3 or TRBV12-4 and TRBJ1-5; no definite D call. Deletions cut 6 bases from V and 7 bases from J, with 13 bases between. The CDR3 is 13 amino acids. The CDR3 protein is CASRPGQGQPQHF. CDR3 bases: TGTGCCAGCAGACCTGGGCAAGGCCAGCCCCAGCATTTT.

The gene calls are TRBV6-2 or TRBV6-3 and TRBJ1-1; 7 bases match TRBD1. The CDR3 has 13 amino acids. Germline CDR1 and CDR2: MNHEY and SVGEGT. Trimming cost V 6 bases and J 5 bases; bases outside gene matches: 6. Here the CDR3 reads CASSPTGVTEAFF. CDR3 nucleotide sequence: TGTGCCAGCAGCCCAACAGGGGTAACTGAAGCTTTCTTT.

The CDR3 is CASSYGSTSYNEQFF. CDR3 nucleotides: TGTGCCAGCAGTTACGGCTCAACCTCCTACAATGAGCAGTTCTTC. The genes are TRBV6-2 or TRBV6-3 and TRBJ2-1; D unclear. CDR1 is MNHEY and CDR2 is SVGEGT in the germline V gene. The V end was cut by 2 bases, the J end by 0 bases, with 8 bases between. The CDR3 runs 15 residues.

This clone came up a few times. In DNA form, the CDR3 reads TGTGCCAGTAGTAGGGGTTCCGGGACAGGGACACACTATGGCTACACCTTC. It yields the protein CASSRGSGTGTHYGYTF. The rearrangement links TRBV19 to TRBJ1-2; TRBD1 agrees at 9 bases. This CDR3 contains 17 residues. CDR1 is LNHDA, CDR2 SQIVND, per germline (reference sequence). Trimming cost V 4 bases and J 3 bases; bases outside gene matches: 12.

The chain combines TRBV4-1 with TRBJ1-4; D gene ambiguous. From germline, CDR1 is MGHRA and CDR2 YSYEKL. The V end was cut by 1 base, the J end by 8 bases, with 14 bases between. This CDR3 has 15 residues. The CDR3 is CASSQGTTGREKLFF. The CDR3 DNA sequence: TGCGCCAGCAGCCAAGGAACAACCGGGAGGGAAAAACTGTTTTTT.

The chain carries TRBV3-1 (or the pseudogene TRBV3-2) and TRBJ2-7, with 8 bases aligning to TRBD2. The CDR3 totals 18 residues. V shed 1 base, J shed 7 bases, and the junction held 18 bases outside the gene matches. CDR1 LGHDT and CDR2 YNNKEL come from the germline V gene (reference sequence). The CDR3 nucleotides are TGTGCCAGCAGCCAAGGTCCCCGCCCTCAGCGGGGGTTCGGGGAGCAGTACTTC. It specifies CASSQGPRPQRGFGEQYF.

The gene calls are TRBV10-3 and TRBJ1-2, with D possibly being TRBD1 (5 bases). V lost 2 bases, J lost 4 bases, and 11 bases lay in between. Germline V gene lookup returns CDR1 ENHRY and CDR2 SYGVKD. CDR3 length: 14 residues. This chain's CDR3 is CAISELGAAYGYTF. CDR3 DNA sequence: TGTGCCATCAGTGAGCTTGGGGCAGCCTATGGCTACACCTTC.

The DNA for the CDR3 is TGTGCCAGCAGTGAGTCCCCAGGTCAGCCCCAGCATTTT. It specifies CASSESPGQPQHF. The rearrangement links TRBV6-1 to TRBJ1-5; no firm D call. The germline V gene encodes CDR1 MNHNS and CDR2 SASEGT. This CDR3 is 13 amino acids long. The V and J ends lost 3 bases and 6 bases respectively, with 9 bases between them.

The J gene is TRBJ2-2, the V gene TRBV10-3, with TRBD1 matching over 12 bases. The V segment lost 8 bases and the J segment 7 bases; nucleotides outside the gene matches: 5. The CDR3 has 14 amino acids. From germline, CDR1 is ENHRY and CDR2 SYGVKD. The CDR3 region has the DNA TGTGCCATCCGGGGACAGGGGGCTGGCGGGGAGCTGTTTTTT. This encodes CAIRGQGAGGELFF.